One and the same sample provided the 5 T cell receptor beta chains below, sequenced in a study of STAT3 mutations in large granular lymphocyte leukemia. Study results and caveats: Every T-LGLL patient had at least one immunodominant TCRbeta clonotype.

TCRdb's table, derived via immunoSEQ multiplex PCR, lists solely in-frame clones and lacks some. The sample shows 10,000 to 15,000 clones, about nine tenths of them seen only once. Antigen specificity for these receptors is unknown. Sample: PBMCs. These receptors came from a human donor with T large granular lymphocyte leukemia. Some clones in this sample may be carry-over from other donors' samples.

For the CDR3, the DNA is TGCGCCAGCAGCCAAGGGTGGCCGACTAGCGGTAACACCGGGGAGCTGTTTTTT. It yields the protein CASSQGWPTSGNTGELFF. This chain uses TRBV4-3 with TRBJ2-2; 9 nucleotides line up with TRBD2. Germline V gene lookup returns CDR1 LGHNA and CDR2 YSLEER. CDR3 length equals 18 residues. J was trimmed by 2 bases and V by 1 base; bases with no gene match: 8.

The chain recombines TRBV28 with TRBJ1-5; D unclear. The CDR3 extends over 14 amino acids. CDR1 MDHEN and CDR2 SYDVKM come from the germline V gene. With 6 bases removed from V and 0 bases from J, the gap between germline ends came to 9 bases. The CDR3 DNA reads TGTGCCAGCAGGTTCGACTATAGCAATCAGCCCCAGCATTTT. Encoded protein: CASRFDYSNQPQHF.

V usage is TRBV2 and J usage is TRBJ1-5; D call uncertain. V gave up 4 bases and J gave up 6 bases, with 7 bases separating them. The length of the CDR3 is 12 residues. Germline CDR1 reads SNHLY; CDR2 reads FYNNEI. The DNA for the CDR3 is TGTGCCAGCAGTGCCTTGAGTCAGCCCCAGCATTTT. Protein: CASSALSQPQHF.

The chain has TRBV7-2 and TRBJ1-2; maybe TRBD1 (5 bases). The CDR3 loop spans 13 amino acids. Germline V gene data show CDR1 as SGHTA and CDR2 as FQGNSA. Trimming removed 4 bases from V and 4 bases from J, with 10 bases in between. CDR3 DNA: TGTGCCAGCAGCTCCAGGGTTGGCTATGGCTACACCTTC. It yields the protein CASSSRVGYGYTF.

V is TRBV18 and J is TRBJ2-5; D unclear. The CDR3 sequence is 20 residues long. CDR1 is KGHSH and CDR2 is LQKENI in the germline V gene. The V end lost 1 base, the J end lost 5 bases, and 29 bases lay between the germline ends. The CDR3 reads CASSPRSKGLWVGPGETQYF. CDR3 coding DNA: TGTGCCAGCTCACCACGGTCGAAGGGCCTGTGGGTGGGCCCCGGGGAGACCCAGTACTTC. The full variable domain, in which reference TRBV18 and TRBJ2-5 provide the parts outside the CDR3, is NAGVMQNPRHLVRRRGQEARLRCSPMKGHSHVYWYRQLPEEGLKFMVYLQKENIIDESGMPKERFSAEFPKEGPSILRIQQVVRGDSAAYFCASSPRSKGLWVGPGETQYFGPGTRLLVL.